This T cell receptor (beta chain) was profiled in a study of early T cells in non-severe SARS-CoV-2 infection. Findings and limits, study-wide: Database matching using VDJdb favored anti-spike CD8 responses, with private and CD4 specificities left missing.

Unique molecular identifiers tagged individual cDNA molecules. TCRdb fed the 5' RACE reads into MiXCR, producing one record per CDR3 protein. This sample has about 64,000 distinct CDR3 sequences, with around 10% found just once. This clonotype was detected ten times or more. Its antigen is still unknown. The germline V gene has CDR1 DFQATT and CDR2 SNEGSKA (reference sequence). V was clipped by 0 bases and J by 4 bases; unmatched bases: 7. This CDR3 is 15 amino acids long. The rearrangement joins TRBV20-1 to TRBJ1-2; 8 nucleotides align to TRBD1. The clonotype comes from an adult who was a healthcare worker with PCR-confirmed SARS-CoV-2 infection or an uninfected control (not recorded which). The input for sequencing was whole blood, taken at baseline. The CDR3 protein is CSARDNPGGGYGYTF. In nucleotides, the CDR3 is TGCAGTGCTAGAGATAACCCAGGGGGCGGCTATGGCTACACCTTC.